This T cell receptor (beta chain) was obtained from a study of T cell responses to AZD1222 COVID-19 vaccine. At the level of the study: Analysis merged second doses at about 4 or about 12 weeks. Study-wide results and caveats: It should be noted that donors were predominantly white British and more often female, and clonal diversity was possibly underestimated. Spike-specific TCR depth and breadth grew after two AZD1222 doses.

Looked up from germline, CDR1 is SGHVS and CDR2 is FNYEAQ. The trim removed 5 bases at V and 8 bases at J, leaving 9 bases unmatched. This CDR3 has 15 amino acids. Concerning this clone: No antigen is known for it.

Some clones are missing from TCRdb's copy, which holds only in-frame ones; the method was immunoSEQ multiplex PCR. The repertoire holds 110,000 or so clones, with about 82% as singletons. The TCR was taken from an adult in good health. Specimen: peripheral blood, collected on day 0 of AZD1222 vaccination. The rearrangement uses TRBV7-6 and TRBJ2-1, with 10 nucleotides matching TRBD1. CDR3 in DNA: TGTGCCAGCAGCCCCAACCGACAGGGGGCCTATGAGCAGTTCTTC. Residues: CASSPNRQGAYEQFF.